This entry lists 22 T cell receptor beta chains sequenced from one sample in a study of radiotherapy plus CTLA-4 blockade in lung cancer. Data came from immunoSEQ multiplex PCR; TCRdb stores just in-frame clones and leaves some out. Of tens of thousands of clones listed, about 80% are singletons. The source material was peripheral blood, sampled from a patient treated with radiotherapy plus ipilimumab. The receptors were sampled from a human donor with non-small cell lung cancer who had stable disease on radiotherapy plus ipilimumab.

The genes are TRBV10-3 and TRBJ1-1; 9 bases fit TRBD1. Germline values: CDR1 ENHRY, CDR2 SYGVKD. The CDR3 has 13 amino acids. The V segment lost 7 bases and the J segment 5 bases; nucleotides outside the gene matches: 5. CDR3 in DNA: TGTGCCATCAATCCGACAGGGGGTACTGAAGCTTTCTTT. Encoded protein: CAINPTGGTEAFF.

The chain employs TRBV6-5 and TRBJ2-7; 14 nucleotides line up with TRBD2. J was trimmed by 7 bases and V by 6 bases; bases with no gene match: 8. The CDR3 contains 15 residues. CDR1 and CDR2 from the germline V gene are MNHEY and SVGAGI. CDR3 DNA sequence: TGTGCCAGCAGGGAGACTAGCGGGAGGGCCGGGGAGCAGTACTTC. This translates into CASRETSGRAGEQYF.

The V and J genes are TRBV4-2 and TRBJ1-5; TRBD1 matches 8 bases. Looked up from germline, CDR1 is LGHNA and CDR2 is YNFKEQ. The CDR3 has 16 amino acids. V shed 3 bases, J shed 4 bases, and the junction held 8 bases outside the gene matches. The CDR3 bases are TGTGCCAGCAGCCATCCTGGACAGGGAGGAAATCAGCCCCAGCATTTT. It specifies CASSHPGQGGNQPQHF.

This chain joins TRBV29-1 and TRBJ2-5; 7 bases map to TRBD1. The CDR3 spans 13 residues. V lost 7 bases, J lost 1 base, and 6 bases stayed unmatched. CDR1 is SQVTM and CDR2 is ANQGSEA in the germline V gene. CDR3 nucleotide sequence: TGCAGCGGGTTGGGACAGATCCAAGAGACCCAGTACTTC. This gives the protein CSGLGQIQETQYF.

In nucleotides, the CDR3 is TGCGCCAGCAGTGAGGTTGGGGGACTTATCAATGAGCAGTTCTTC. Protein product: CASSEVGGLINEQFF. The chain recombines TRBV10-1 with TRBJ2-1, with D maybe TRBD2 (6 bases). The CDR3 totals 15 residues. V lost 2 bases, J lost 6 bases, and 14 bases lay in between. Germline V gives CDR1 WNHNN, CDR2 SYGVQD (reference sequence).

The V call is TRBV11-2, the J call TRBJ2-5, with 7 bases fitting TRBD2. This CDR3 is 14 amino acids long. Germline CDR1 reads SGHAT; CDR2 reads FQNNGV. J was trimmed by 1 base and V by 3 bases; bases with no gene match: 2. The chain's CDR3 is CASSFSSGQETQYF. CDR3 DNA: TGTGCCAGCAGCTTCTCTAGCGGCCAAGAGACCCAGTACTTC. The variable domain in full, with the rest retrieved from reference TRBV11-2 and TRBJ2-5, is EAGVAQSPRYKIIEKRQSVAFWCNPISGHATLYWYQQILGQGPKLLIQFQNNGVVDDSQLPKDRFSAERLKGVDSTLKIQPAKLEDSAVYLCASSFSSGQETQYFGPGTRLLVL.

This clone occurred a few times. The chain links TRBV28 to TRBJ1-5; D is perhaps TRBD1 (6 bases). V was pared by 6 bases and J by 7 bases, with 28 bases between. Germline values: CDR1 MDHEN, CDR2 SYDVKM. The CDR3 totals 18 residues. For the CDR3, the DNA is TGTGCCAGCAGGCGTACGTTGGTGGGCTTGGGGGCTCAGCAGCCCCAGCATTTT. It translates to CASRRTLVGLGAQQPQHF.

The chain recombines TRBV9 with TRBJ1-5, with a tentative D call TRBD1 (6 bases). CDR3 length: 12 amino acids. V was cut by 0 bases and J by 9 bases, with 7 bases left in between. The germline gives CDR1 SGDLS, CDR2 YYNGEE. CDR3 nucleotide sequence: TGTGCCAGCAGCGTAGAAGGGGGGCCCCAGCATTTT. The encoded protein is CASSVEGGPQHF.

CDR3 sequence (DNA): TGTGCCTGGAACCGGAGAGCGGGAGGGCCGGATACGCAGTATTTT. The encoded protein is CAWNRRAGGPDTQYF. The J gene is TRBJ2-3, the V gene TRBV30, with TRBD2 matching 10 bases. Germline lookup yields CDR1 GTSNPN and CDR2 SVGIG (reference sequence). With V trimmed by 4 bases and J by 6 bases, 10 bases remained unmatched. CDR3 length: 15 residues.

The gene calls are TRBV12-2 and TRBJ2-1; the table's TRBD2 call for D was not verified on the DNA. TRBV12-2 is flagged as a pseudogene. CDR3 length: 15 residues. CDR3 DNA: TGTGCAAGTCGCTTATCTGCGGGAGGGAGCTGGGAGCAGTTCTTC. Translating gives CASRLSAGGSWEQFF.

The chain employs TRBV4-1 and TRBJ2-2; D is tentatively TRBD1 or TRBD2 (5 bases each). Looked up from germline, CDR1 is MGHRA and CDR2 is YSYEKL. The V gene lost 0 bases and the J gene lost 4 bases, with 12 bases spanning the gap. The CDR3 is 16 residues long. CDR3 DNA: TGCGCCAGCAGCCAAGATGGACCGGGGACCACCGGGGAGCTGTTTTTT. Its protein is CASSQDGPGTTGELFF.

This chain joins TRBV19 and TRBJ1-4; D is ambiguous. Germline CDR1 LNHDA, CDR2 SQIVND (reference sequence). CDR3 length: 13 residues. V was shortened by 8 bases and J by 4 bases, with 11 bases between the two germline ends. The CDR3 coding sequence is TGTGCCAGTGTTGGGGATGATAATGAAAAACTGTTTTTT. Residues: CASVGDDNEKLFF.

V is TRBV6-5 and J is TRBJ1-1; D unclear. V was cut by 0 bases and J by 1 base, with 6 bases left in between. The germline gives CDR1 MNHEY, CDR2 SVGAGI. The CDR3 length is 14 residues. CDR3 residues: CASSYSKQNTEAFF. As DNA, the CDR3 is TGTGCCAGCAGTTACTCGAAACAGAACACTGAAGCTTTCTTT.

This chain connects TRBV5-1 to TRBJ1-2, with D possibly matching TRBD1 (5 bases). The V gene's germline CDR1 is SGHRS and CDR2 YFSETQ. V lost 0 bases and J lost 8, with 8 bases in between. The length of the CDR3 is 12 residues. The CDR3 loop reads CASSLEGDGYTF. The CDR3 bases are TGCGCCAGCAGCTTGGAAGGGGACGGCTACACCTTC.

The table lists this clone with a count of one. An end of the junction differs from the germline gene, which may be a read error. The rearrangement links TRBV7-7 to TRBJ2-5; 9 bases fit TRBD2. Per germline, CDR1 SSHAT and CDR2 FNYEAQ (reference sequence). The CDR3 totals 14 residues. The CDR3 region is CASSLAGEGETQYF. CDR3 coding DNA: TGTGCTAGCAGCTTAGCGGGAGAGGGTGAGACCCAGTACTTC.

This clone has only a few counts. The chain is built from TRBV20-1 and TRBJ2-7; D is tentatively TRBD1 or TRBD2 (5 bases each). The CDR3 sequence is 10 residues long. CDR1 is DFQATT, CDR2 SNEGSKA, per germline (reference sequence). V lost 6 bases and J 7 bases, leaving 10 bases between the germline ends. The CDR3 DNA follows: TGCAGTGCCCCGAGGGGAGAGCAGTACTTC. Its translation is CSAPRGEQYF.

The chain is built from TRBV2 and TRBJ1-2; TRBD1 might be the D (5 bases). CDR1 and CDR2 from the germline V gene are SNHLY and FYNNEI. Trimming left V 3 bases short and J 4 bases short, with 6 bases between. This CDR3 is built from 12 residues. CDR3 sequence: CASSDRAYGYTF. DNA of the CDR3: TGTGCCAGCAGTGACAGGGCCTATGGCTACACCTTC. Filled out from reference TRBV2 and TRBJ1-2, the complete variable domain reads EPEVTQTPSHQVTQMGQEVILRCVPISNHLYFYWYRQILGQKVEFLVSFYNNEISEKSEIFDDQFSVERPDGSNFTLKIRSTKLEDSAMYFCASSDRAYGYTFGSGTRLTVV.

The chain joins TRBV6-6 to TRBJ1-6; D remains ambiguous. This CDR3 has 14 residues. The V end was cut by 6 bases, the J end by 4 bases, with 10 bases between. Germline assignment: CDR1 MNHNY and CDR2 SVGAGI (reference sequence). The CDR3 DNA is TGTGCCAGCAGCCCCCGGGGTTATAATTCACCCCTCCACTTT. As protein: CASSPRGYNSPLHF.

The chain couples TRBV6-6 to TRBJ2-7; possibly TRBD2 for D (5 bases). V lost 5 bases, J lost 2 bases, and 19 bases lay in between. CDR1 is MNHNY, CDR2 SVGAGI, per germline (reference sequence). This CDR3 region has 16 residues. CDR3 sequence reads: CASSATTGRDTYEQYF. The DNA of the CDR3 is TGTGCCAGCAGTGCGACAACGGGTCGGGATACCTACGAGCAGTACTTC.

The V call is TRBV6-5, the J call TRBJ2-3; no clear D. V lost 2 bases and J lost 5, with 17 bases in between. This CDR3 has 16 amino acids. Germline V lookup: CDR1 MNHEY, CDR2 SVGAGI. The CDR3 region is CASSYRQTPPLDTQYF. Written as DNA, the CDR3 is TGTGCCAGCAGTTACCGCCAGACGCCCCCTTTAGATACGCAGTATTTT.

The chain couples TRBV28 to TRBJ2-2; 7 nucleotides match TRBD1. The germline CDR1 and CDR2 sequences are MDHEN and SYDVKM. With 7 bases clipped from V and 4 bases from J, the junction kept 6 bases outside the gene matches. This CDR3 comprises 14 residues. CDR3 loop: CASIPGQITGELFF. In DNA form, the CDR3 reads TGTGCCAGCATCCCGGGACAGATCACCGGGGAGCTGTTTTTT.

The chain uses TRBV6-6 and TRBJ2-7; D gene unclear. Trimming stripped 2 bases from V and 3 bases from J, with 8 bases between. Germline CDR1 reads MNHNY; CDR2 reads SVGAGI (reference sequence). The CDR3 totals 13 residues. The CDR3 DNA sequence: TGTGCCAGCAGTTACCTGGTAAACTACGAGCAGTACTTC. Translated: CASSYLVNYEQYF.